What follows describes a single T cell receptor beta chain. CDR1 and CDR2 (germline): SGHNT, YYREEE (reference sequence). V was pared by 0 bases and J by 2 bases, with 8 bases between. The CDR3 is 14 amino acids. Clones were read by immunoSEQ multiplex PCR, and TCRdb kept only the in-frame ones, dropping some. This sample has 24,000 or so clones, with roughly 53% found just once. The data belong to a study of radiation and T cells in renal cell carcinoma. The treatment: treatment-naive control, cytoreductive nephrectomy. This sequence originates from a human donor with renal cell carcinoma. The sample in question was tumor tissue, obtained from a patient whose treatment was nephrectomy without radiotherapy. V is TRBV5-4 and J is TRBJ1-2; D is uncertain. This CDR3 reads CASSLGAENYGYTF. The CDR3 DNA sequence: TGTGCCAGCAGCTTGGGAGCAGAAAACTATGGCTACACCTTC.